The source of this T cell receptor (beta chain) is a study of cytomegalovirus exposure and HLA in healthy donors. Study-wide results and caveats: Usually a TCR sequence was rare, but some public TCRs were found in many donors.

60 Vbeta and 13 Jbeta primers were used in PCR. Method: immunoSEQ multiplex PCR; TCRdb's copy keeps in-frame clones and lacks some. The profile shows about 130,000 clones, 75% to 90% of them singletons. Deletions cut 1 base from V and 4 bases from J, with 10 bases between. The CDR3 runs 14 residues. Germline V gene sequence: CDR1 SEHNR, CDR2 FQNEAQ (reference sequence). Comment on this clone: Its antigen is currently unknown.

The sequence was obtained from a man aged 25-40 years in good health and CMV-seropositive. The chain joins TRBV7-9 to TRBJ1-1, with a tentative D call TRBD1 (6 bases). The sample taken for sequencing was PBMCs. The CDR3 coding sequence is TGTGCCAGCAGCTTAGTCGGACAGAGCACTGAAGCTTTCTTT. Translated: CASSLVGQSTEAFF.